This T cell receptor (beta chain) originates from a study of STAT5B mutations in CD4+ large granular lymphocyte leukemia. Study-wide points: No patients shared main leukemic clonotypes, though roughly 23% appeared at low frequency elsewhere.

Data came from immunoSEQ multiplex PCR; TCRdb stores just in-frame clones and leaves some out. The repertoire has approximately 24,000 clones, 81% of them found once; the top ten carry around 0.33%. Germline CDR1 is GTSNPN and CDR2 is SVGIG (reference sequence). V gave up 3 bases and J gave up 5 bases; unmatched junction bases: 3. This CDR3 comprises 13 residues. To note about this clone: Antigen specificity is unknown.

The rearrangement uses TRBV30 and TRBJ2-2, with TRBD2 identical over 7 bases. The specimen sequenced was CD4+ T cells from blood buffy coats. The receptor was isolated from a human donor in good health. The DNA of the CDR3 is TGTGCCTGGAGAGGACTAGGGACCGGGGAGCTGTTTTTT. Translation: CAWRGLGTGELFF. Based on the CDR3 plus reference TRBV30 and TRBJ2-2, the full variable domain is SQTIHQWPATLVQPVGSPLSLECTVEGTSNPNLYWYRQAAGRGLQLLFYSVGIGQISSEVPQNLSASRPQDRQFILSSKKLLLSDSGFYLCAWRGLGTGELFFGEGSRLTVL.